The entry that follows covers one T cell receptor (beta chain) sequence. This clone was seen a few times. There is no known antigen for this receptor. Base quality data are lacking; no much larger clone is found one base away. These data come from a study of T cell changes during pregnancy in multiple sclerosis (dated by TCRdb to 2018 to 2020). In the study overall: The study examined how the T cell repertoire changed over the course of pregnancy in women with multiple sclerosis.

The cysteine opens and the phenylalanine closes a CDR3 of 12 amino acids. Just CDR3 DNA is preserved here, 36 bases in frame from base 1. Between the V and J ends, shortened by 5 bases and 5 bases respectively, the junction contains 9 bases. According to the germline V gene, CDR1 reads MDHEN and CDR2 reads SYDVKM. Libraries were constructed by the immunoSEQ multiplex PCR assay. The source is immuneACCESS, and TCRdb retained only in-frame sequences with V and J called. Part of the clones is not carried over; for the studies checked, unresolved V genes explain less than half of this, and the remainder is unexplained. The sample records about 44,000 clones, 92% of which are singletons. 0.55% to 0.7% of the sample is taken by the ten largest.

In this chain, TRBV28 is recombined with TRBJ2-5; tentative D gene TRBD1, with 5 bases matching. The source of this sequence is a female donor with multiple sclerosis, enrolled in a pregnancy study. This sample comprised CD4+ T cells from peripheral blood mononuclear cells, obtained in the first trimester of pregnancy. The base sequence is TGTGCCAGCAGTGCAGGGTTGGAGACCCAGTACTTC. Its coded protein is CASSAGLETQYF.